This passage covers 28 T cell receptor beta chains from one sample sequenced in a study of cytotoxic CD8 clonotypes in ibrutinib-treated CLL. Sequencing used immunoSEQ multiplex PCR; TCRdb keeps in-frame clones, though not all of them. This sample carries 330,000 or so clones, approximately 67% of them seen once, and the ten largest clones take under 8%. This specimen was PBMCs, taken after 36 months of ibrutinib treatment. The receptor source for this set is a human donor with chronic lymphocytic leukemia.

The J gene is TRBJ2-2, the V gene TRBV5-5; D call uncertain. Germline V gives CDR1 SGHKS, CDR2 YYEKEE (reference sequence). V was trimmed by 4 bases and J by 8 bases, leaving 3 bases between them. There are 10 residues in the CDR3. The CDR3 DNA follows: TGTGCCAGCAGCCCTGGGGAGCTGTTTTTT. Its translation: CASSPGELFF.

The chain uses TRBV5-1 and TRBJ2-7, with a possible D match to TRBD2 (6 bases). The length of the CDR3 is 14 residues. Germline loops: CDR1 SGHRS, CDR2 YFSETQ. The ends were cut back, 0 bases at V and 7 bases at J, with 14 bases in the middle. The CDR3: CASSLEGLLEEQYF. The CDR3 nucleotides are TGCGCCAGCAGCTTGGAGGGACTTCTTGAAGAGCAGTACTTC. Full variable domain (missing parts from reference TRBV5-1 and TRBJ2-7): KAGVTQTPRYLIKTRGQQVTLSCSPISGHRSVSWYQQTPGQGLQFLFEYFSETQRNKGNFPGRFSGRQFSNSRSEMNVSTLELGDSALYLCASSLEGLLEEQYFGPGTRLTVT.

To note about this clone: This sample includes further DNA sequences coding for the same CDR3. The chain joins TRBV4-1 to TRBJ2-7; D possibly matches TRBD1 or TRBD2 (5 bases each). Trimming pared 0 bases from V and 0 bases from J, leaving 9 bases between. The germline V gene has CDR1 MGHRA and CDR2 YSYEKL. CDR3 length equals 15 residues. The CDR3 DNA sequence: TGCGCCAGCAGCCAAGAGGGACGGGCCTCCTACGAGCAGTACTTC. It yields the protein CASSQEGRASYEQYF.

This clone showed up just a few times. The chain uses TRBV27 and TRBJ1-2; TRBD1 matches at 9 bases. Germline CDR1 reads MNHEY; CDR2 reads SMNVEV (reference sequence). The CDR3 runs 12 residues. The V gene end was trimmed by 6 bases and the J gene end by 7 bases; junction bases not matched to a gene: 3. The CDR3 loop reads CASSPTGGGYTF. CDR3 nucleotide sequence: TGTGCCAGCAGCCCGACAGGGGGTGGCTACACCTTC.

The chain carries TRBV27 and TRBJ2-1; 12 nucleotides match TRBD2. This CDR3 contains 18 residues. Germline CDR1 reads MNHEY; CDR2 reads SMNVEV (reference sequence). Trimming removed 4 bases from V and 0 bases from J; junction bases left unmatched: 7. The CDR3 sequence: CASSSNPTSGSSYNEQFF. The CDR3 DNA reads TGTGCCAGCAGTTCAAACCCGACTAGCGGGAGCTCCTACAATGAGCAGTTCTTC.

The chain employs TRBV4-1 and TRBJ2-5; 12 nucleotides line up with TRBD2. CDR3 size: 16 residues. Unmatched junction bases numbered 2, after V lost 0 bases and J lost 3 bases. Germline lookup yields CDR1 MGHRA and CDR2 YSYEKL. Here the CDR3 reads CASSQEWTSGKETQYF. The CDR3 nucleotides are TGCGCCAGCAGCCAAGAGTGGACTAGCGGGAAAGAGACCCAGTACTTC.

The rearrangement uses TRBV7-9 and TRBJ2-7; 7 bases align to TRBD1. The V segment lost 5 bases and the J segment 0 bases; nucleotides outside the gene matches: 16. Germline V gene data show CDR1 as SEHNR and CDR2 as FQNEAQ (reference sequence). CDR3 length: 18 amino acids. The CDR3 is CASSERVGGTLLSYEQYF. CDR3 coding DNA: TGTGCCAGCAGCGAAAGGGTAGGGGGCACGCTACTCTCCTACGAGCAGTACTTC.

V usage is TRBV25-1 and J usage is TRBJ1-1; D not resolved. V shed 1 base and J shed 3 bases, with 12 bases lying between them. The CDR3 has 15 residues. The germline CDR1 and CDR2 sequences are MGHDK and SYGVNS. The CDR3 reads CASSESIGFHTEAFF. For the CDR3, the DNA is TGTGCCAGCAGTGAATCAATAGGTTTCCACACTGAAGCTTTCTTT.

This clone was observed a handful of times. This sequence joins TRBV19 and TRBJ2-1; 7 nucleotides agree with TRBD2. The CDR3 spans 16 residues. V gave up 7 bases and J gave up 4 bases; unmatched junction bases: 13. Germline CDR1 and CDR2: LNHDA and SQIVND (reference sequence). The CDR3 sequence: CASTLFGGSGYNEQFF. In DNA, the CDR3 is TGTGCCAGTACTCTGTTCGGCGGGAGTGGATACAATGAGCAGTTCTTC.

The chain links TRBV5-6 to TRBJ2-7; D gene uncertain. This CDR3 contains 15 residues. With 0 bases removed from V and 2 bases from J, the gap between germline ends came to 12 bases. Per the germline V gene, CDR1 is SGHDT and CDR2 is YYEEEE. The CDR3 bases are TGTGCCAGCAGCTTGGATCGGTGGGTGACCTACGAGCAGTACTTC. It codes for CASSLDRWVTYEQYF.

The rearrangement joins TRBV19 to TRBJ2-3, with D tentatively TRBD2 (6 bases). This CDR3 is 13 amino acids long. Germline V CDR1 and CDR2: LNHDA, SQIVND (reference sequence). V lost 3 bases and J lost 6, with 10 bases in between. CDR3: CASSMSRGDTQYF. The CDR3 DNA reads TGTGCCAGTAGTATGTCCCGGGGGGATACGCAGTATTTT.

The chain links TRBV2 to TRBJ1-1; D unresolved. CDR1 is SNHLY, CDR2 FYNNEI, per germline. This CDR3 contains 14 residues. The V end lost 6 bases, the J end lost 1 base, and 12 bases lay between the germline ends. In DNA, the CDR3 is TGTGCCAGCAGCTCGGACGGAGAGAACACTGAAGCTTTCTTT. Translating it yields CASSSDGENTEAFF.

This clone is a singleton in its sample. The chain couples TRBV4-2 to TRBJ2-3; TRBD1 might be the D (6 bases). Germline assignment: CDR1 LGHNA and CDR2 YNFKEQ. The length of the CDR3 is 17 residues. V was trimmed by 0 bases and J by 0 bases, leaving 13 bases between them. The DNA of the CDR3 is TGTGCCAGCAGCCAAGATCTTGGGGGCGAGAGCACAGATACGCAGTATTTT. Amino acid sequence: CASSQDLGGESTDTQYF.

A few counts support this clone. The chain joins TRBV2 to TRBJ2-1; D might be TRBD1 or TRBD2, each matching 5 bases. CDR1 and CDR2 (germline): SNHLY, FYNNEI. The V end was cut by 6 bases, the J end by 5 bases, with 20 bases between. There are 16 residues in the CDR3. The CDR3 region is CASSRDLQYTNNEQFF. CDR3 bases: TGTGCCAGCAGCCGGGACCTACAGTATACTAACAATGAGCAGTTCTTC.

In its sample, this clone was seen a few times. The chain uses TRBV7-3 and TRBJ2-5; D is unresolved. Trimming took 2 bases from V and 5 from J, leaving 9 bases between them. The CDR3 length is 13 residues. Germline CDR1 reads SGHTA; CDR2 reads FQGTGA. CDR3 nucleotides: TGTGCCAGCAGCTTATCAAGGATGGAGACCCAGTACTTC. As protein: CASSLSRMETQYF. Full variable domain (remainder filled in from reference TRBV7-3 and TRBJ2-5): GAGVSQTPSNKVTEKGKYVELRCDPISGHTALYWYRQSLGQGPEFLIYFQGTGAADDSGLPNDRFFAVRPEGSVSTLKIQRTERGDSAVYLCASSLSRMETQYFGPGTRLLVL.

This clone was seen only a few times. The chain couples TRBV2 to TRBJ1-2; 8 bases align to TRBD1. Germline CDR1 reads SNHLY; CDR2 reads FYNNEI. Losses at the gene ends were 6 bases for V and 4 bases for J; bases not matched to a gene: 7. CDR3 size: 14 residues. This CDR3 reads CASRDDRGGYGYTF. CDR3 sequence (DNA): TGTGCCAGCAGGGATGACAGGGGAGGCTATGGCTACACCTTC.

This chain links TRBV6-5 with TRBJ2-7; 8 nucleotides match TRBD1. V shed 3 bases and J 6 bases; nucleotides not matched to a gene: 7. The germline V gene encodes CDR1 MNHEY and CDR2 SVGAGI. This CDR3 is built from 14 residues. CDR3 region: CASSYNGQGREQYF. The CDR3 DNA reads TGTGCCAGCAGTTATAACGGACAGGGACGCGAGCAGTACTTC.

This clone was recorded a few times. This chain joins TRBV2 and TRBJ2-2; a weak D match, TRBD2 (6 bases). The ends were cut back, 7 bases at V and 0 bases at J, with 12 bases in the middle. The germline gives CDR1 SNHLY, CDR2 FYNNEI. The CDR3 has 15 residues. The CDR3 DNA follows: TGTGCCAGCAAGGGAGGCCTTTCGAACACCGGGGAGCTGTTTTTT. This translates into CASKGGLSNTGELFF.

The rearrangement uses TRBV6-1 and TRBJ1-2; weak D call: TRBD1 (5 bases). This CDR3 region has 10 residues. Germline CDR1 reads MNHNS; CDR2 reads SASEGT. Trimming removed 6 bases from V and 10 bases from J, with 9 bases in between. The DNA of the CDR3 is TGTGCCAGCAGGAGGGGTTCCTACACCTTC. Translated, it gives CASRRGSYTF.

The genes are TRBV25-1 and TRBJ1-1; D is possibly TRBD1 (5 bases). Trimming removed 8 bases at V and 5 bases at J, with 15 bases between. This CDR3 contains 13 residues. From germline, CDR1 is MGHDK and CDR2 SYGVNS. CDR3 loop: CASATGPPTEAFF. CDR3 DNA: TGTGCCAGCGCAACGGGGCCCCCAACTGAAGCTTTCTTT.

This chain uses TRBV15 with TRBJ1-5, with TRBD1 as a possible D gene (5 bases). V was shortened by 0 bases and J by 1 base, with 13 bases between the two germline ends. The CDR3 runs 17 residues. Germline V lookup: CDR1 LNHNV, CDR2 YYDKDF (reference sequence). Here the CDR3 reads CATSRDSRGRSNQPQHF. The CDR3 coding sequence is TGTGCCACCAGCAGAGATTCACGGGGCAGGAGCAATCAGCCCCAGCATTTT.

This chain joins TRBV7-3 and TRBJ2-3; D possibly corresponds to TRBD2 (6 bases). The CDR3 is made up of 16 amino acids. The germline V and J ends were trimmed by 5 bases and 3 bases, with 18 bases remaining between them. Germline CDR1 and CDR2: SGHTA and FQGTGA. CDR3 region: CASSPGGKLSTDTQYF. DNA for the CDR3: TGTGCCAGCAGCCCGGGCGGGAAGTTGAGTACAGATACGCAGTATTTT.

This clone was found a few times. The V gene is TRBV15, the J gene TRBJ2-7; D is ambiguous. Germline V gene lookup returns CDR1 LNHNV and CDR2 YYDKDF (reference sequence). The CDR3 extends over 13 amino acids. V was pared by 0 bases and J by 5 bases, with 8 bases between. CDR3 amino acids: CATSRDGVHEQYF. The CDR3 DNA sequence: TGTGCCACCAGCAGAGATGGGGTCCACGAGCAGTACTTC.

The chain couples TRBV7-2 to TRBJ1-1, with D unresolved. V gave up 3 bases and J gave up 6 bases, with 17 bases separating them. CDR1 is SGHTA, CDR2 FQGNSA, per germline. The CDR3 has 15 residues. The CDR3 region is CASSLVVNPVAEAFF. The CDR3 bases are TGTGCCAGCAGCTTGGTGGTTAACCCTGTTGCTGAAGCTTTCTTT.

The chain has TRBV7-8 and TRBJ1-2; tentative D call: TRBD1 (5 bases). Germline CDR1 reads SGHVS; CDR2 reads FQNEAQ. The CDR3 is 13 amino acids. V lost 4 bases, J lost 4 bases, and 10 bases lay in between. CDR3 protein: CASSSRDSYGYTF. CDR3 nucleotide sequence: TGTGCCAGCAGCTCCCGGGACTCCTATGGCTACACCTTC.

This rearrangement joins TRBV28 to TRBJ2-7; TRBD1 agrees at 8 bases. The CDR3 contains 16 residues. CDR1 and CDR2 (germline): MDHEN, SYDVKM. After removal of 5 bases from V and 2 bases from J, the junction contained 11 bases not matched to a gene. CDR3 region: CASSGETGTGTYEQYF. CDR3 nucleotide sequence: TGTGCCAGCAGTGGGGAAACCGGGACAGGTACCTACGAGCAGTACTTC.

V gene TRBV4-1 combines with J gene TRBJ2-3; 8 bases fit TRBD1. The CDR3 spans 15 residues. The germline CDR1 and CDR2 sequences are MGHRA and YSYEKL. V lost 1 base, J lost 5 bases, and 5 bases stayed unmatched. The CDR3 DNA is TGCGCCAGCAGCCAAGTCAACAGGGGGAGAGATACGCAGTATTTT. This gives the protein CASSQVNRGRDTQYF.

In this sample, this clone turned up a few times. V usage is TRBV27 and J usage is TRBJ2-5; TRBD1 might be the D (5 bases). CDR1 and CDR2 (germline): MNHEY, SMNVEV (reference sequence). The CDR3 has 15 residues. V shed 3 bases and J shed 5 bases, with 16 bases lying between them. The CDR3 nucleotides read TGTGCCAGCAGTTTCACAGGTCCTGGCTTTGAGACCCAGTACTTC. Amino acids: CASSFTGPGFETQYF.